Below are 10 T cell receptor beta chains sequenced from a single sample in a study of metastatic and nonmetastatic thyroid tumors. There were no patients who had received any treatment before thyroid surgery. TCRdb reanalyzed the PCR reads with MiXCR. This table holds 30,000 to 35,000 clones, about 15% found once. The sequenced sample consisted of blood. Source of these receptors: a male donor with papillary thyroid cancer or a benign thyroid nodule (not recorded which). Some clones in this sample may be carry-over from other donors' samples.

This clone has at least ten counts. The rearrangement joins TRBV27 to TRBJ1-5; D gene ambiguous. The CDR3 is 13 amino acids. Germline CDR1 and CDR2: MNHEY and SMNVEV (reference sequence). V was shortened by 3 bases and J by 1 base, with 4 bases between the two germline ends. This CDR3 is CASSFSSNQPQHF. CDR3 DNA sequence: TGTGCCAGCAGTTTTTCGAGCAATCAGCCCCAGCATTTT.

This clone was seen at least ten times. V and J are TRBV10-3 and TRBJ2-1; a possible D gene is TRBD2 (5 bases). The CDR3 has 17 amino acids. Germline-derived CDR1 and CDR2 are ENHRY and SYGVKD. Trimming shortened V by 3 bases and J by 5 bases, and 20 bases separated the two germline ends. The CDR3 here is CAISDSVTRTNNNEQFF. In DNA form, the CDR3 reads TGTGCCATCAGTGATAGCGTGACACGTACCAATAACAATGAGCAGTTCTTC.

This clone was seen at least ten times. The V and J genes are TRBV28 and TRBJ2-7; weak D call: TRBD1 (5 bases). The CDR3 spans 14 residues. Germline CDR1 MDHEN, CDR2 SYDVKM. V gave up 3 bases and J gave up 2 bases, with 11 bases separating them. CDR3 region: CASSLVLGAYEQYF. The CDR3 DNA reads as TGTGCCAGCAGTTTGGTCCTAGGGGCCTACGAGCAGTACTTC. The full variable domain, its missing parts supplied by reference TRBV28 and TRBJ2-7, is DVKVTQSSRYLVKRTGEKVFLECVQDMDHENMFWYRQDPGLGLRLIYFSYDVKMKEKGDIPEGYSVSREKKERFSLILESASTNQTSMYLCASSLVLGAYEQYFGPGTRLTVT.

This clone came up many times. V is TRBV6-1 and J is TRBJ2-4; the match to TRBD2 covers 7 bases. The CDR3 is 17 residues long. From germline, CDR1 is MNHNS and CDR2 SASEGT. The J segment lost 0 bases and the V segment lost 4 bases, leaving 9 bases of the junction unmatched. As DNA, the CDR3 is TGTGCCAGCAGTGGGGGGGGGGATTTGATAGCCAAAAACATTCAGTACTTC. Translation: CASSGGGDLIAKNIQYF.

In this sample, this clone is medium-sized. The same CDR3 is also encoded by other DNA sequences in this sample. The rearrangement joins TRBV10-1 to TRBJ1-6, with 7 bases that match TRBD1. Trimming at V came to 0 bases and at J to 7 bases, leaving 3 bases not matched to a gene. Germline V lookup: CDR1 WNHNN, CDR2 SYGVQD (reference sequence). The CDR3 is made up of 15 amino acids. The CDR3 DNA reads TGCGCCAGCAGTGAGTCGAAACAGGGGAATTCACCCCTCCACTTT. Amino acids: CASSESKQGNSPLHF.

This clone has ten or more counts. The chain employs TRBV3-1 and TRBJ1-2; no definite D call. Germline CDR1 is LGHDT and CDR2 is YNNKEL (reference sequence). Trimming took 1 base from V and 4 from J, leaving 10 bases between them. This CDR3 has 14 amino acids. CDR3: CASSQGVGIYGYTF. CDR3 nucleotides: TGTGCCAGCAGCCAAGGCGTAGGGATCTATGGCTACACCTTC.

The gene calls are TRBV19 and TRBJ1-3, with D hard to call. Trimming removed 9 bases from V and 0 bases from J, with 15 bases in between. Germline V gives CDR1 LNHDA, CDR2 SQIVND (reference sequence). This CDR3 has 15 amino acids. The CDR3 DNA follows: TGTGCCAGCCGTACCGCATCGTACTCTGGAAACACCATATATTTT. Encoded protein: CASRTASYSGNTIYF.

This clone was found many times. The rearrangement uses TRBV30 and TRBJ2-5; D is uncertain. The CDR3 has 11 amino acids. V was shortened by 1 base and J by 3 bases, with 3 bases between the two germline ends. The germline gives CDR1 GTSNPN, CDR2 SVGIG (reference sequence). The CDR3 is CAWSAEETQYF. CDR3 coding DNA: TGTGCCTGGAGTGCCGAAGAGACCCAGTACTTC.

Turning to this clone: Since the CDR3 does not end with the conserved phenylalanine or tryptophan, this likely comes from a read error. The limits of the CDR3 on the DNA are not certain, so only TCRdb's listed CDR3 is given. The chain carries TRBV28 and TRBJ2-5; the table assigns TRBD2, which was not confirmed against the DNA. Germline values: CDR1 MDHEN, CDR2 SYDVKM. The CDR3 is 15 amino acids in total, end residues counted. This CDR3 is CASLDGGPYQETLYY.

In this sample, this clone turned up many times. The rearrangement links TRBV29-1 to TRBJ1-6, with a possible D match to TRBD1 (6 bases). The CDR3 extends over 12 amino acids. The V and J ends lost 4 bases and 6 bases respectively, with 7 bases between them. Germline V lookup: CDR1 SQVTM, CDR2 ANQGSEA. The CDR3 nucleotides read TGCAGCGTTGGAGGGGGTAATTCACCCCTCCACTTT. Its translation: CSVGGGNSPLHF.